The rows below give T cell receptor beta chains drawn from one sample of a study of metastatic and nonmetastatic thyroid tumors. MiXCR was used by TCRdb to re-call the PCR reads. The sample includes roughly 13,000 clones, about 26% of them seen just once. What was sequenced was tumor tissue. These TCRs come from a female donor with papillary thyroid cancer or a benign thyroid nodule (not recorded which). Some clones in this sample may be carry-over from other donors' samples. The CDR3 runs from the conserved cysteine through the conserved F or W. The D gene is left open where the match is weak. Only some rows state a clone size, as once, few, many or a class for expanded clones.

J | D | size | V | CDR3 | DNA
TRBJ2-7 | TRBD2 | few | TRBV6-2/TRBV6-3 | CASRTLTSGYYYEQYF | TGTGCCAGCAGGACCCTCACTAGCGGGTATTACTACGAGCAGTACTTC
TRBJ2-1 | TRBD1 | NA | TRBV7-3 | CASSLSTGIGNEQFF | TGTGCCAGCAGCTTATCGACAGGGATTGGGAATGAGCAGTTCTTC
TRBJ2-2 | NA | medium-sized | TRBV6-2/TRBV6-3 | CASSGAANTGELFF | TGTGCCAGTAGCGGAGCGGCGAACACCGGGGAGCTGTTTTTT
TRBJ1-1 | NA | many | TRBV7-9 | CASSLVLGTEAFF | TGTGCCAGCAGCTTAGTATTAGGGACTGAAGCTTTCTTT
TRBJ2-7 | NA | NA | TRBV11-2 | CASSLVYSSTVYEQYF | TGTGCCAGCAGCTTAGTTTACAGCTCCACAGTGTACGAGCAGTACTTC
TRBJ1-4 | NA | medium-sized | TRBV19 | CASSRLLAGTAQKGGEKLFF | TGTGCCAGTAGTCGACTCTTAGCCGGGACCGCTCAAAAAGGGGGTGAAAAACTGTTTTTT
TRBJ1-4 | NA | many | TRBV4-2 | CASSQSDGTNEKLFF | TGTGCCAGCAGCCAATCGGACGGAACTAATGAAAAACTGTTTTTT
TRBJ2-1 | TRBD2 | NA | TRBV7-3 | CASSPGSSGVYYNEQFF | TGTGCCAGCAGCCCCGGGTCTAGCGGGGTCTACTACAATGAGCAGTTCTTC
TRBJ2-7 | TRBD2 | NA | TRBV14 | CAIQEGLAGGPTREQYF | TGTGCCATACAGGAGGGGTTAGCGGGAGGGCCAACCCGCGAGCAGTACTTC
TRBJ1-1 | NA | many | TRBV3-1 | CASRQSGWAEAFF | TGTGCCAGCAGGCAATCAGGGTGGGCTGAAGCTTTCTTT
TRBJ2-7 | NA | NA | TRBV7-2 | CASSLAPGSGLEQYF | TGTGCCAGCAGCTTAGCCCCCGGGTCAGGGCTCGAGCAGTACTTC
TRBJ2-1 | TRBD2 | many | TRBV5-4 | CASSRTGTSGGNEQFF | TGTGCCAGCAGCCGGACAGGGACTAGCGGGGGCAATGAGCAGTTCTTC
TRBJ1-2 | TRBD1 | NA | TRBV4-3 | CASSTKTGTGVRGYTF | TGCGCCAGCAGCACCAAAACCGGGACAGGGGTTAGGGGCTACACCTTC
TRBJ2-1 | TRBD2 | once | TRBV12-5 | CASGPGGTSGRANEQFF | TGTGCTAGTGGCCCCGGGGGGACTAGCGGGAGGGCCAATGAGCAGTTCTTC
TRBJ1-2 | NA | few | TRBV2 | CASSDGASAYSYTF | TGTGCCAGCAGTGATGGCGCGTCAGCCTATAGCTACACCTTC
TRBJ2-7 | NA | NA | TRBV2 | CASSLGRPPYEQYF | TGTGCCAGCAGTTTGGGGCGGCCGCCCTACGAGCAGTACTTC
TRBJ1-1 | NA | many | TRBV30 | CAWRRRQASTEAFF | TGTGCCTGGAGACGAAGACAGGCGAGCACTGAAGCTTTCTTT
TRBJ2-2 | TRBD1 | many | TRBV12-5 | CASGTLTGMTLAGELFF | TGTGCTAGTGGTACCTTGACAGGGATGACACTAGCCGGGGAGCTGTTTTTT
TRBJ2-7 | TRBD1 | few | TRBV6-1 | CASSEDRGSYEQYF | TGTGCCAGCAGTGAGGACAGGGGCAGCTACGAGCAGTACTTC
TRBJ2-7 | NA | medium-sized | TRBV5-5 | CASSLKRAGVREQYF | TGTGCCAGCAGCTTGAAGCGAGCAGGGGTGCGCGAGCAGTACTTC
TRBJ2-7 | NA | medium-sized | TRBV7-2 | CASSRPGYEQYF | TGTGCCAGCAGCCGACCCGGATACGAGCAGTACTTC
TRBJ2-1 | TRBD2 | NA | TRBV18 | CASSPRTTGTSGRDEQFF | TGTGCCAGCTCACCGCGAACGACCGGGACTAGCGGGAGGGATGAGCAGTTCTTC
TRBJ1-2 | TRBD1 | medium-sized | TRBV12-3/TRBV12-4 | CASSRERTGDRLRPSGF | TGTGCCAGCAGTAGAGAGCGGACAGGGGACCGACTTCGACCATCCGGCTTC
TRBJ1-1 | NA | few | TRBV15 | CATTTGPNTEAFF | TGTGCCACCACCACCGGGCCGAACACTGAAGCTTTCTTT
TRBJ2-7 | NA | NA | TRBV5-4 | CASSLGRCGSSYEQYF | TGTGCCAGCAGCTTGGGGCGTTGCGGAAGCTCCTACGAGCAGTACTTC
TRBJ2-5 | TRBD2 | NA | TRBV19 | CASSPGVLAGPQETQYF | TGTGCCAGTAGTCCCGGGGTGCTAGCGGGCCCCCAAGAGACCCAGTACTTC
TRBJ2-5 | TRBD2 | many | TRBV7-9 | CASSQAGEETQYF | TGTGCCAGCAGCCAAGCGGGAGAAGAGACCCAGTACTTC
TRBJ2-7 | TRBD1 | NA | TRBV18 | CASSLGTGGQGEQYF | TGTGCCAGCTCACTCGGGACAGGGGGACAGGGCGAGCAGTACTTC
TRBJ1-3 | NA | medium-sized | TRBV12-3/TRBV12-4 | CASSLGRGNTIYF | TGTGCCAGCAGTTTAGGGCGGGGAAACACCATATATTTT
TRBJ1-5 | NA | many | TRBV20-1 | CSARLQDQPQHF | TGCAGTGCTAGGTTACAAGATCAGCCCCAGCATTTT
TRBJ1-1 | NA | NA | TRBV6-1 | CASSEMDQAAEAFF | TGTGCCAGCAGTGAAATGGACCAGGCTGCTGAAGCTTTCTTT
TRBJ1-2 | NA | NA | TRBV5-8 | CASSPGTSTRGYTF | TGTGCCAGCAGCCCCGGGACCTCTACCCGCGGCTACACCTTC
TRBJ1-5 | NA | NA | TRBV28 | CVSSLERVENQPQHF | TGTGTCAGCAGTTTGGAAAGGGTGGAGAATCAGCCCCAGCATTTT
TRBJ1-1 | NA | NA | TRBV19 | CAISPAGLQGEAFF | TGTGCCATTAGTCCTGCGGGCCTACAAGGGGAAGCTTTCTTT
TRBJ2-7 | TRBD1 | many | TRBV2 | CASSASDRVPPYEQYF | TGTGCCAGCAGTGCATCTGACAGGGTTCCCCCCTACGAGCAGTACTTC
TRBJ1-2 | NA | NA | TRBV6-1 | CASSPPGGLGYTF | TGTGCCAGCAGTCCGCCGGGGGGCTTAGGCTACACCTTC
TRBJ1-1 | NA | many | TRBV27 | CASSDTMNTEAFF | TGTGCCAGCAGCGACACCATGAACACTGAAGCTTTCTTT
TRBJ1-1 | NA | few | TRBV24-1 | CATLWVGWGTEAFF | TGTGCCACCCTCTGGGTGGGGTGGGGGACTGAAGCTTTCTTT
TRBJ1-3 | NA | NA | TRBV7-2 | CASSLAWGGTGNTIYF | TGTGCCAGCAGCTTAGCGTGGGGGGGAACTGGAAACACCATATATTTT
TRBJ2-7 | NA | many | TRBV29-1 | CSVEDGGTYEQYF | TGCAGCGTTGAAGATGGCGGCACCTACGAGCAGTACTTC
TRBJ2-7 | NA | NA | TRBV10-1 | CASSDGAHEQYF | TGCGCCAGCAGTGATGGGGCACACGAGCAGTACTTC
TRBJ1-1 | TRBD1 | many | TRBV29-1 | CSVQGEKGLNTEAFF | TGCAGCGTACAGGGGGAGAAGGGCCTGAACACTGAAGCTTTCTTT
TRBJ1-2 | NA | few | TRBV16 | CASSFTQDICYTF | TGTGCCAGCAGCTTCACGCAGGACATTTGCTACACCTTC
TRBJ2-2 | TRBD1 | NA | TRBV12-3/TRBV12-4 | CASSLGQGGNTGELFF | TGTGCCAGCAGTTTGGGACAGGGAGGCAACACCGGGGAGCTGTTTTTT
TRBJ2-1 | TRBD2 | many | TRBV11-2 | CASSLGTSGNYEQFF | TGTGCCAGCAGCTTAGGGACTAGCGGGAACTATGAGCAGTTCTTC
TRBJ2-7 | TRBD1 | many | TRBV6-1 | CASSEEIQGAYEQYF | TGTGCCAGCAGTGAAGAAATACAGGGGGCATACGAGCAGTACTTC
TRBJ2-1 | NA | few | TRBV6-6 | CASSYSKVYNEQFF | TGTGCCAGCAGTTACTCGAAGGTTTACAATGAGCAGTTCTTC